Shown below are 24 T cell receptor beta chains from a single sample sequenced in a study of T cell responses to AZD1222 COVID-19 vaccine. Profiled with immunoSEQ multiplex PCR; TCRdb holds only in-frame clones, not every one. This table holds 250,000 to 300,000 clones, 90% to 95% found once. Specimen: peripheral blood, collected 28 days after the second AZD1222 dose. The receptor source for this set is an adult who received the AZD1222 COVID-19 vaccine.

This chain connects TRBV2 to TRBJ1-2, with D possibly TRBD1 on 6 matching bases. The CDR3 runs 15 residues. The germline V gene encodes CDR1 SNHLY and CDR2 FYNNEI. V lost 0 bases and J lost 4, with 12 bases in between. CDR3 sequence (DNA): TGTGCCAGCAGTGAAGCGCCAGGGGAGGTCTATGGCTACACCTTC. Amino acids: CASSEAPGEVYGYTF.

The rearrangement links TRBV19 to TRBJ1-2; D uncertain. CDR3 length: 12 amino acids. Trimming pared 5 bases from V and 4 bases from J, leaving 8 bases between. Germline V lookup: CDR1 LNHDA, CDR2 SQIVND (reference sequence). The DNA of the CDR3 is TGTGCCAGTAGTGCCACTGTCTATGGCTACACCTTC. It codes for CASSATVYGYTF. Supplemented by reference TRBV19 and TRBJ1-2, the full variable domain reads DGGITQSPKYLFRKEGQNVTLSCEQNLNHDAMYWYRQDPGQGLRLIYYSQIVNDFQKGDIAEGYSVSREKKESFPLTVTSAQKNPTAFYLCASSATVYGYTFGSGTRLTVV.

The chain has TRBV27 and TRBJ2-5; TRBD2 matches 7 bases. Losses at the gene ends were 6 bases for V and 5 bases for J; bases not matched to a gene: 15. CDR3 length equals 16 residues. Per germline, CDR1 MNHEY and CDR2 SMNVEV (reference sequence). The CDR3 nucleotides are TGTGCCAGCAGCCCTCTGGGGAAGCGGGGTAGGGAGACCCAGTACTTC. Translation gives CASSPLGKRGRETQYF.

The J gene is TRBJ2-1, the V gene TRBV19; 8 bases match TRBD2. Trimming took 5 bases from V and 7 from J; bases not matched to a gene: 13. Per the germline V gene, CDR1 is LNHDA and CDR2 is SQIVND (reference sequence). This CDR3 spans 16 amino acids. CDR3 region: CASSPPGTRVQNEQFF. In nucleotides, the CDR3 is TGTGCCAGTAGTCCCCCCGGGACTAGGGTCCAAAATGAGCAGTTCTTC. The complete variable domain, with remaining parts taken from reference TRBV19 and TRBJ2-1, reads DGGITQSPKYLFRKEGQNVTLSCEQNLNHDAMYWYRQDPGQGLRLIYYSQIVNDFQKGDIAEGYSVSREKKESFPLTVTSAQKNPTAFYLCASSPPGTRVQNEQFFGPGTRLTVL.

The chain combines TRBV29-1 with TRBJ1-3; D uncertain. The CDR3 sequence is 11 residues long. Germline V lookup: CDR1 SQVTM, CDR2 ANQGSEA. Trimming left V 4 bases short and J 5 bases short, with 6 bases between. DNA of the CDR3: TGCAGCGTTGTTTCTAGAAACACCATATATTTT. This translates into CSVVSRNTIYF. The full variable domain, its missing parts supplied by reference TRBV29-1 and TRBJ1-3, is SAVISQKPSRDICQRGTSLTIQCQVDSQVTMMFWYRQQPGQSLTLIATANQGSEATYESGFVIDKFPISRPNLTFSTLTVSNMSPEDSSIYLCSVVSRNTIYFGEGSWLTVV.

This sequence joins TRBV10-3 and TRBJ1-5; 10 bases are a match to TRBD1. This CDR3 has 14 residues. Trimming cost V 5 bases and J 5 bases; bases outside gene matches: 3. Germline-derived CDR1 and CDR2 are ENHRY and SYGVKD. This chain's CDR3 is CAISPGQGYQPQHF. For the CDR3, the DNA is TGTGCCATCAGTCCGGGACAGGGGTATCAGCCCCAGCATTTT.

The J gene is TRBJ1-1, the V gene TRBV5-1; a weak D match, TRBD1 (6 bases). The V gene lost 4 bases and the J gene lost 0 bases, with 10 bases spanning the gap. This CDR3 contains 14 residues. Germline CDR1 reads SGHRS; CDR2 reads YFSETQ. CDR3 amino acids: CASSADSMNTEAFF. As DNA, the CDR3 is TGCGCCAGCAGCGCGGACAGCATGAACACTGAAGCTTTCTTT.

The chain joins TRBV7-2 to TRBJ1-2; a possible D gene is TRBD1 (6 bases). V was shortened by 0 bases and J by 5 bases, with 22 bases between the two germline ends. The CDR3 length is 18 residues. Germline loops: CDR1 SGHTA, CDR2 FQGNSA. In nucleotides, the CDR3 is TGTGCCAGCAGCTTAGCGAGGGGGGGGCAGGCGTCCATTTATGGCTACACCTTC. Its protein is CASSLARGGQASIYGYTF. The whole variable domain, filled in from reference TRBV7-2 and TRBJ1-2, reads GAGVSQSPSNKVTEKGKDVELRCDPISGHTALYWYRQSLGQGLEFLIYFQGNSAPDKSGLPSDRFSAERTGGSVSTLTIQRTQQEDSAVYLCASSLARGGQASIYGYTFGSGTRLTVV.

The table lists this clone with a few counts. The V gene is TRBV4-1, the J gene TRBJ2-5, with D maybe TRBD1 (6 bases). Trimming took 0 bases from V and 7 from J, leaving 18 bases between them. The CDR3 covers 16 residues. Per germline, CDR1 MGHRA and CDR2 YSYEKL. CDR3 DNA: TGCGCCAGCAGCCAAGATCCGGACAGTCGACGGGGGACCCAGTACTTC. This codes for CASSQDPDSRRGTQYF.

The CDR3 nucleotides read TGTGCCAGTACCCATGGGGTACCTTATGGCTACACCTTC. Translating gives CASTHGVPYGYTF. The chain uses TRBV19 and TRBJ1-2, with D unresolved. The CDR3 runs to 13 residues. Germline CDR1 and CDR2: LNHDA and SQIVND (reference sequence). V gave up 7 bases and J gave up 5 bases, with 14 bases separating them.

J is TRBJ2-3 and V is TRBV28; 11 bases align to TRBD2. The CDR3 spans 15 residues. From germline, CDR1 is MDHEN and CDR2 SYDVKM. J lost 5 bases, V lost 5 bases, and 6 bases had no gene match. As DNA, the CDR3 is TGTGCCAGCAGTCTTAGCGGGAGGGCAGGAGATACGCAGTATTTT. It specifies CASSLSGRAGDTQYF.

V and J are TRBV6-1 and TRBJ1-4; D not resolved. Germline lookup yields CDR1 MNHNS and CDR2 SASEGT. The CDR3 runs 15 residues. Trimming left V 2 bases short and J 7 bases short, with 14 bases between. The CDR3 sequence: CASSEQRRIGEKLFF. For the CDR3, the DNA is TGTGCCAGCAGTGAACAGCGGAGGATCGGTGAAAAACTGTTTTTT.

The genes are TRBV28 and TRBJ2-7; a weak D match, TRBD2 (6 bases). The CDR3 is made up of 14 amino acids. Germline V gene data show CDR1 as MDHEN and CDR2 as SYDVKM. V was pared by 6 bases and J by 1 base, with 13 bases between. Here the CDR3 DNA reads TGTGCCAGCAGGGCCGGGACTCCTTCCTACGAGCAGTACTTC. Translation: CASRAGTPSYEQYF.

V is TRBV7-9 and J is TRBJ1-4; D is ambiguous. This CDR3 is 15 amino acids long. From germline, CDR1 is SEHNR and CDR2 FQNEAQ (reference sequence). V lost 1 base and J 0 bases, leaving 6 bases between the germline ends. CDR3 nucleotides: TGTGCCAGCAGCTTAGATGGGACAACTAATGAAAAACTGTTTTTT. This translates into CASSLDGTTNEKLFF. Variable domain in full (rest from reference TRBV7-9 and TRBJ1-4): DTGVSQNPRHKITKRGQNVTFRCDPISEHNRLYWYRQTLGQGPEFLTYFQNEAQLEKSRLLSDRFSAERPKGSFSTLEIQRTEQGDSAMYLCASSLDGTTNEKLFFGSGTQLSVL.

J is TRBJ1-3 and V is TRBV28; D perhaps matches TRBD1 (5 bases). The CDR3 contains 15 residues. V lost 2 bases and J lost 2, with 10 bases in between. Per the germline V gene, CDR1 is MDHEN and CDR2 is SYDVKM. The CDR3 DNA reads TGTGCCAGCAGTTTAGGCAGGGTCACTGGAAACACCATATATTTT. Translating gives CASSLGRVTGNTIYF.

The chain employs TRBV6-1 and TRBJ2-7, with D possibly being TRBD1 (6 bases). CDR1 is MNHNS, CDR2 SASEGT, per germline. There are 16 residues in the CDR3. Trimming shortened V by 2 bases and J by 2 bases, and 16 bases separated the two germline ends. CDR3 in DNA: TGTGCCAGCAGTGAACCGAGTGGGGGCCTACCCTACGAGCAGTACTTC. Its protein is CASSEPSGGLPYEQYF.

This sequence joins TRBV7-8 and TRBJ2-7; weak D call: TRBD2 (5 bases). The germline gives CDR1 SGHVS, CDR2 FQNEAQ. The CDR3 runs 14 residues. V lost 4 bases and J 0 bases, leaving 10 bases between the germline ends. The CDR3 reads CASSSGVISYEQYF. The CDR3 region has the DNA TGTGCCAGCAGCTCCGGGGTAATCTCCTACGAGCAGTACTTC.

The rearrangement uses TRBV19 and TRBJ1-5; 8 positions agree with TRBD1. CDR3 length: 14 residues. V lost 5 bases and J lost 7; bases outside the gene matches: 7. Germline CDR1 reads LNHDA; CDR2 reads SQIVND (reference sequence). This chain's CDR3 is CASSLRTGRQPQHF. CDR3 bases: TGTGCCAGTAGTCTTCGGACAGGGCGACAGCCCCAGCATTTT.

This rearrangement joins TRBV4-1 to TRBJ1-4; D is perhaps TRBD1 (5 bases). The V end lost 1 base, the J end lost 3 bases, and 9 bases lay between the germline ends. Germline V lookup: CDR1 MGHRA, CDR2 YSYEKL. This CDR3 spans 15 amino acids. CDR3 DNA sequence: TGCGCCAGCAGCCAAGGCTTGGGGGCTAATGAAAAACTGTTTTTT. Amino acid sequence: CASSQGLGANEKLFF.

The chain has TRBV3-1 (or the pseudogene TRBV3-2) and TRBJ2-5; 15 nucleotides line up with TRBD2. The CDR3 runs to 16 residues. Germline assignment: CDR1 LGHDT and CDR2 YNNKEL (reference sequence). The trim removed 5 bases at V and 9 bases at J, leaving 10 bases unmatched. The CDR3: CASSTTGTSGGRAQYF. The CDR3 DNA is TGTGCCAGCAGCACAACCGGGACTAGCGGGGGGCGGGCCCAGTACTTC.

CDR3 in DNA: TGTGCCAGCAGGGCCGGGACAGCTACTGAAGCTTTCTTT. This translates into CASRAGTATEAFF. The chain joins TRBV4-2 to TRBJ1-1, with 7 bases lining up with TRBD1. The germline V gene encodes CDR1 LGHNA and CDR2 YNFKEQ. The CDR3 length is 13 residues. The V and J ends lost 6 bases and 5 bases, in that order; junction bases with no gene match: 6.

For the CDR3, the DNA is TGTGCCAGCAGCCCTAAGCCGGGACTAGCGCGACACAATGAGCAGTTCTTC. This gives the protein CASSPKPGLARHNEQFF. V usage is TRBV11-2 and J usage is TRBJ2-1, with 10 bases fitting TRBD2. The germline gives CDR1 SGHAT, CDR2 FQNNGV. Unmatched junction bases numbered 12, after V lost 5 bases and J lost 5 bases. The CDR3 is 17 amino acids.

This clone appeared once. This chain joins TRBV5-1 and TRBJ1-3, with TRBD1 as a possible D gene (6 bases). The V end was cut by 2 bases, the J end by 3 bases, with 9 bases between. Germline loops: CDR1 SGHRS, CDR2 YFSETQ. The CDR3 has 14 amino acids. CDR3 residues: CASSFGGGGNTIYF. CDR3 coding DNA: TGCGCCAGCAGCTTCGGGGGCGGTGGAAACACCATATATTTT.

The J gene is TRBJ2-2, the V gene TRBV28; D not certain. Germline assignment: CDR1 MDHEN and CDR2 SYDVKM. This CDR3 has 12 residues. V shed 3 bases and J shed 8 bases, with 7 bases lying between them. In nucleotides, the CDR3 is TGTGCCAGCAGTTTCTTTCTAGGGGAGCTGTTTTTT. Residues: CASSFFLGELFF.